A single sample gave rise to the 9 T cell receptor beta chains below, sequenced in a study of T cells in localized non-small cell lung cancer. The table came from immunoSEQ multiplex PCR; TCRdb's copy has only in-frame clones and leaves some out. Here the sample spans over 2,500 clones, 34% being singletons. This material consisted of lung tumor tissue, taken before any cancer treatment. The receptors derive from a female donor of 60 years or more with stage I lung adenocarcinoma.

The gene calls are TRBV9 and TRBJ2-6, with D perhaps matching TRBD1 (5 bases). Germline V gives CDR1 SGDLS, CDR2 YYNGEE. The CDR3 has 17 residues. V dropped 6 bases and J dropped 0 bases, with 16 bases sitting between them. The CDR3 DNA sequence: TGTGCCAGCATTGGTGGACAAGGCCCCTCTGGGGCCAACGTCCTGACTTTC. This sequence encodes CASIGGQGPSGANVLTF.

The genes are TRBV7-6 and TRBJ2-7, with D possibly TRBD2 on 5 matching bases. There are 15 residues in the CDR3. CDR1 SGHVS and CDR2 FNYEAQ come from the germline V gene. Trimming shortened V by 1 base and J by 2 bases, and 12 bases separated the two germline ends. The CDR3 loop reads CASSLGEGLAYEQYF. The CDR3 DNA sequence: TGTGCCAGCAGCTTAGGTGAGGGATTGGCCTACGAGCAGTACTTC.

The chain combines TRBV11-3 with TRBJ2-3, with 11 bases lining up with TRBD2. V lost 4 bases, J lost 2 bases, and 8 bases stayed unmatched. There are 17 residues in the CDR3. Germline V lookup: CDR1 SGHNT, CDR2 YENEEA. The CDR3 here is CASSSSLAGGFTDTQYF. Written as DNA, the CDR3 is TGTGCCAGCAGCTCCTCTTTAGCGGGGGGGTTCACAGATACGCAGTATTTT.

This rearrangement joins TRBV19 to TRBJ1-1; 7 bases align to TRBD1. V lost 5 bases, J lost 4 bases, and 10 bases stayed unmatched. Looked up from germline, CDR1 is LNHDA and CDR2 is SQIVND (reference sequence). The CDR3 runs to 15 residues. CDR3 sequence (DNA): TGTGCCAGTAGTGCCCGACAGGGTGTAGGCACTGAAGCTTTCTTT. Amino acids: CASSARQGVGTEAFF.

The gene calls are TRBV11-3 and TRBJ2-2, with no clear D. Germline CDR1 is SGHNT and CDR2 is YENEEA. The CDR3 is 14 amino acids. V lost 5 bases and J 3 bases, leaving 10 bases between the germline ends. The CDR3 nucleotides read TGTGCCAGCAGCCTCGAACACTACACCGGGGAGCTGTTTTTT. Amino acid sequence: CASSLEHYTGELFF.

CDR3 loop: CASSEAGISMGGYTF. The CDR3 DNA is TGTGCCAGCAGTGAAGCGGGCATTTCGATGGGGGGCTACACCTTC. V gene TRBV9 combines with J gene TRBJ1-2; D unresolved. Germline V gene sequence: CDR1 SGDLS, CDR2 YYNGEE. The CDR3 is 15 residues long. Trimming cost V 5 bases and J 8 bases, with 22 bases left between them.

Within the sample, this clone is medium-sized (0.01 to 0.1%). The chain has TRBV4-1 and TRBJ1-5; 9 nucleotides agree with TRBD1. Germline loops: CDR1 MGHRA, CDR2 YSYEKL. With V trimmed by 4 bases and J by 6 bases, 13 bases remained unmatched. The CDR3 is made up of 17 amino acids. CDR3 protein: CASSLTWGTGTGQPQHF. The DNA of the CDR3 is TGCGCCAGCAGCCTCACCTGGGGGACAGGGACGGGTCAGCCCCAGCATTTT.

The sample holds a few counts of this clone. J is TRBJ1-2 and V is TRBV25-1; maybe TRBD1 (5 bases). The V and J ends lost 7 bases and 8 bases respectively, with 17 bases between them. Germline V gives CDR1 MGHDK, CDR2 SYGVNS. The CDR3 runs to 13 residues. Here the CDR3 reads CASTGTPLGGYTF. In nucleotides, the CDR3 is TGTGCCAGCACCGGGACCCCCTTAGGGGGCTACACCTTC.

This clone was counted a few times. The chain carries TRBV11-3 and TRBJ1-1; 11 nucleotides align to TRBD1. Germline CDR1 reads SGHNT; CDR2 reads YENEEA. This CDR3 comprises 15 residues. J was trimmed by 5 bases and V by 5 bases; bases with no gene match: 7. The CDR3 nucleotides read TGTGCCAGCAGCCTAGGACAGGGGGCGAGTACTGAAGCTTTCTTT. Protein product: CASSLGQGASTEAFF.